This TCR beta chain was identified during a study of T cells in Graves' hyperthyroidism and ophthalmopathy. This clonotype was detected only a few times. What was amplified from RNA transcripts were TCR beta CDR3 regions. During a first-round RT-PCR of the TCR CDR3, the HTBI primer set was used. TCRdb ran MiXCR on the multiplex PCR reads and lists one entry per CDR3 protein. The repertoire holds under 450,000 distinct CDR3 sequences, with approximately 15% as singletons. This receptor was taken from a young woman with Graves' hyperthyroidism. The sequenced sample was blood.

CDR3 coding DNA: TGTGCCAGTAGTAGAACTAGCGGGAGGCTCGAGCAGTACTTC. Its translation is CASSRTSGRLEQYF. The chain uses TRBV19 and TRBJ2-7; 12 bases line up with TRBD2. The CDR3 has 14 amino acids. J lost 6 bases, V lost 4 bases, and 4 bases had no gene match. Germline V gene sequence: CDR1 LNHDA, CDR2 SQIVND (reference sequence).